Listed below are T cell receptor beta chains from one sample, sequenced in a study of response to subunit inactivated influenza vaccine. MiXCR was run by TCRdb on the RT-PCR reads, yielding one entry per CDR3 protein. The sample shows around 750,000 distinct CDR3 sequences, about 20% of them seen only once. Sequencing was performed on PBMCs from blood, taken 4 to 6 days after vaccination. The receptors here all came from a man aged 50-60 years who received an inactivated influenza vaccine. The conserved cysteine and the conserved F or W are not part of the CDR3 here.

j_call: TRBJ2-3; v_call: TRBV7-3; cdr3_aa: ASSSGDRGYTDTQY
j_call: TRBJ2-3; v_call: TRBV13; cdr3_aa: ATWELAGSGDTQY
j_call: TRBJ2-5; v_call: TRBV4-2; cdr3_aa: ASSQVGTGKETQY
j_call: TRBJ1-1; v_call: TRBV12-3/TRBV12-4; cdr3_aa: ASSFPYLNTEAF
j_call: TRBJ2-7; v_call: TRBV2; cdr3_aa: ASSERASGPSYEQY
j_call: TRBJ2-3; v_call: TRBV4-3; cdr3_aa: ASSQESGTDTQY
j_call: TRBJ2-3; v_call: TRBV25-1; cdr3_aa: ASRGVLTDTQY
j_call: TRBJ2-5; v_call: TRBV20-1; cdr3_aa: SASRGGAETQY
j_call: TRBJ2-3; v_call: TRBV9; cdr3_aa: ASSAEGTGSPTDTQY
j_call: TRBJ2-5; v_call: TRBV9; cdr3_aa: ASSAHDSQETQY
j_call: TRBJ2-2; v_call: TRBV7-8; cdr3_aa: ASSLRRHDARNTGELF
j_call: TRBJ2-5; v_call: TRBV7-7; cdr3_aa: ASSRSHRDQETQY
j_call: TRBJ2-3; v_call: TRBV5-1; cdr3_aa: ASSTGQDTQY
j_call: TRBJ2-7; v_call: TRBV6-2/TRBV6-3; cdr3_aa: ASSLADRVTYEQY
j_call: TRBJ2-3; v_call: TRBV2; cdr3_aa: ASQSRTRTDTQY
j_call: TRBJ2-1; v_call: TRBV6-5; cdr3_aa: ASSYPRDRGGNEQF
j_call: TRBJ2-1; v_call: TRBV12-3/TRBV12-4; cdr3_aa: ASSFRLAGYNEQF
j_call: TRBJ2-7; v_call: TRBV5-1; cdr3_aa: ASSSSRGAGGSYEQY
j_call: TRBJ1-2; v_call: TRBV7-2; cdr3_aa: ASSLRQGGGYT
j_call: TRBJ2-7; v_call: TRBV6-5; cdr3_aa: ASSSASGGYEQY
j_call: TRBJ2-7; v_call: TRBV20-1; cdr3_aa: SARGGLAVYEQY
j_call: TRBJ2-7; v_call: TRBV7-2; cdr3_aa: ASSFGWITLNYEQY
j_call: TRBJ2-1; v_call: TRBV4-1; cdr3_aa: ASSQNHRSYNEQF
j_call: TRBJ2-3; v_call: TRBV7-9; cdr3_aa: ASSLAAGMTDTQY
j_call: TRBJ2-2; v_call: TRBV30; cdr3_aa: AWSVRGTSGELF
j_call: TRBJ2-2; v_call: TRBV4-3; cdr3_aa: ASSQGGGQGGYGELF
j_call: TRBJ2-5; v_call: TRBV5-1; cdr3_aa: ASSLFGGGVMETQY
j_call: TRBJ1-2; v_call: TRBV6-1; cdr3_aa: ASTPSSARYYGYT
j_call: TRBJ2-2; v_call: TRBV28; cdr3_aa: ASSSGLAVNTGELF
j_call: TRBJ1-3; v_call: TRBV4-2; cdr3_aa: ASSQSEARNTIY
j_call: TRBJ2-7; v_call: TRBV24-1; cdr3_aa: ATSGPGSSYEQY
j_call: TRBJ1-5; v_call: TRBV20-1; cdr3_aa: SASSGSSNQPQH
j_call: TRBJ2-1; v_call: TRBV20-1; cdr3_aa: SARGSYSAPLEGPGRF
j_call: TRBJ2-7; v_call: TRBV5-1; cdr3_aa: ASSRDGSVSSYEQY
j_call: TRBJ2-7; v_call: TRBV20-1; cdr3_aa: SARDRIQGFSYEQY
j_call: TRBJ1-1; v_call: TRBV10-3; cdr3_aa: AISGQGVNTEAF
j_call: TRBJ2-6; v_call: TRBV28; cdr3_aa: ASSPPAGSSSGANVLT
j_call: TRBJ1-1; v_call: TRBV12-3/TRBV12-4; cdr3_aa: ASSLARDTEAF
j_call: TRBJ2-1; v_call: TRBV27; cdr3_aa: ASSSYEQF
j_call: TRBJ2-2; v_call: TRBV10-3; cdr3_aa: AISPAGTGETLNTGELF
j_call: TRBJ2-1; v_call: TRBV20-1; cdr3_aa: SAREPYPTQSYNEQF
j_call: TRBJ2-1; v_call: TRBV5-1; cdr3_aa: ASSLVTPSYNEQF
j_call: TRBJ1-1; v_call: TRBV20-1; cdr3_aa: SARDTGLMDEAF
j_call: TRBJ2-1; v_call: TRBV12-3/TRBV12-4; cdr3_aa: ASRKISSYNEQF
j_call: TRBJ2-2; v_call: TRBV9; cdr3_aa: ASTLSREGRTPGELF
j_call: TRBJ2-7; v_call: TRBV20-1; cdr3_aa: SAGSSGSYEQY
j_call: TRBJ1-1; v_call: TRBV7-2; cdr3_aa: ASRTQGGGSGTEAF
j_call: TRBJ2-3; v_call: TRBV27; cdr3_aa: ASSPRGTSRSTDTQY
j_call: TRBJ1-3; v_call: TRBV29-1; cdr3_aa: SVEDRWDSSGNTIY
j_call: TRBJ2-3; v_call: TRBV28; cdr3_aa: ASSLGRPDTQY
j_call: TRBJ2-7; v_call: TRBV4-3; cdr3_aa: ASSQFWTSGTYEQY
j_call: TRBJ2-7; v_call: TRBV30; cdr3_aa: AWSAVPGQGTYEQY
j_call: TRBJ2-5; v_call: TRBV20-1; cdr3_aa: SAGPSGNLKETQY